Listed below are T cell receptor beta chains from one sample, sequenced in a study of CD8+CD57+ T cells in acquired aplastic anemia. Via MiXCR, TCRdb re-called the reads, giving one row per CDR3 protein. The data show roughly 200,000 distinct CDR3 sequences, approximately 60% seen once. The sample consisted of sorted CD4+, CD8+, or CD8+CD57+ T cells (not recorded which) from PBMCs. Receptor source: a human donor in good health. CDR3s include the opening cysteine and the closing phenylalanine or tryptophan. Each record gives: CDR3 DNA, CDR3 protein, V gene, D gene, J gene, clone size. A D gene is named only where the DNA matches it firmly. Where a row states a size, it is once, few, many or the class of an expanded clone; other rows omit it.

cdr3_nt: TGCGCCAGCAGCCAGCACCGGGACAGGGGTCTGGAGCAGTACTTC
cdr3_aa: CASSQHRDRGLEQYF
v_call: TRBV4-1
d_call: TRBD1
j_call: TRBJ2-7
clone_size: many

cdr3_nt: TGTGCCAGCAGCTTAACATCTGGTCAGCCCCAGCATTTT
cdr3_aa: CASSLTSGQPQHF
v_call: TRBV7-3
d_call: .
j_call: TRBJ1-5
clone_size: .

cdr3_nt: TGTGCCAGCAGGAGCCTGAACACTGAAGCTTTCTTT
cdr3_aa: CASRSLNTEAFF
v_call: TRBV6-6
d_call: .
j_call: TRBJ1-1
clone_size: .

cdr3_nt: TGTGCCAGCAGCTTGACTAGCGGGGGACCAGAGACCCAGTACTTC
cdr3_aa: CASSLTSGGPETQYF
v_call: TRBV7-3
d_call: TRBD2
j_call: TRBJ2-5
clone_size: .

cdr3_nt: TGTGCCAGCAGCTTAGGGGCAGCTGGCTACACCTTC
cdr3_aa: CASSLGAAGYTF
v_call: TRBV11-2
d_call: .
j_call: TRBJ1-2
clone_size: few

cdr3_nt: TGTGCCACCAGTGATGGGGCGCAGGAGACCCAGTACTTC
cdr3_aa: CATSDGAQETQYF
v_call: TRBV24-1
d_call: .
j_call: TRBJ2-5
clone_size: .

cdr3_nt: TGTGCCATCAGTGAGGGGGACGGCACTGAAGCTTTCTTT
cdr3_aa: CAISEGDGTEAFF
v_call: TRBV10-3
d_call: .
j_call: TRBJ1-1
clone_size: .

cdr3_nt: TGTGCCAGCAGTGAAATAGGTCAGAACACTGAAGCTTTCTTT
cdr3_aa: CASSEIGQNTEAFF
v_call: TRBV25-1
d_call: .
j_call: TRBJ1-1
clone_size: .

cdr3_nt: TGCAGTGCTATAACTAATCCCTACAATGAGCAGTTCTTC
cdr3_aa: CSAITNPYNEQFF
v_call: TRBV20-1
d_call: .
j_call: TRBJ2-1
clone_size: .

cdr3_nt: TGTGCCAGCAGCTTAGAATTTTGGTCGGGGGCGTTCTTC
cdr3_aa: CASSLEFWSGAFF
v_call: TRBV7-2
d_call: .
j_call: TRBJ2-1
clone_size: .

cdr3_nt: TGTGCCAGCAGCACCCCCGGGACAGACGAGCAGTACTTC
cdr3_aa: CASSTPGTDEQYF
v_call: TRBV7-9
d_call: TRBD1
j_call: TRBJ2-7
clone_size: many

cdr3_nt: TGTGCCAGCAGCCAATATCTAGAGACCCAGTACTTC
cdr3_aa: CASSQYLETQYF
v_call: TRBV5-5
d_call: .
j_call: TRBJ2-5
clone_size: .

cdr3_nt: TGCGCCAGCAGGCCTCCAGCGACCTACGGGCAGTACTTC
cdr3_aa: CASRPPATYGQYF
v_call: TRBV10-2
d_call: .
j_call: TRBJ2-7
clone_size: .

cdr3_nt: TGTGCCAGCAGCGTAGTGTCGAGCCCCGGGGAGCTGTTTTTT
cdr3_aa: CASSVVSSPGELFF
v_call: TRBV9
d_call: .
j_call: TRBJ2-2
clone_size: .

cdr3_nt: TGTGCCAGCAGGGAGGTCTACGAGCAGTACTTC
cdr3_aa: CASREVYEQYF
v_call: TRBV2
d_call: .
j_call: TRBJ2-7
clone_size: .

cdr3_nt: TGTGCCAGCAGCCGGACTAGCGGCCGGGGGAATGAGCAGTTCTTC
cdr3_aa: CASSRTSGRGNEQFF
v_call: TRBV7-6
d_call: TRBD2
j_call: TRBJ2-1
clone_size: .

cdr3_nt: TGTGCCATCAGTGATAAGGGGAACACTGAAGCTTTCTTT
cdr3_aa: CAISDKGNTEAFF
v_call: TRBV10-3
d_call: .
j_call: TRBJ1-1
clone_size: few

cdr3_nt: TGCGCCAGCAGCTTGGAAGGCAGGCCAGAGACCCAGTACTTC
cdr3_aa: CASSLEGRPETQYF
v_call: TRBV9
d_call: .
j_call: TRBJ2-5
clone_size: .

cdr3_nt: TGTGCCAGCAGTTTAGCGGGGACAGGGTTTTACGAGCAGTACTTC
cdr3_aa: CASSLAGTGFYEQYF
v_call: TRBV27
d_call: TRBD1
j_call: TRBJ2-7
clone_size: many

cdr3_nt: TGTGCCAGCAGCTTAAAGGGGGCAGCTGGCTACACCTTC
cdr3_aa: CASSLKGAAGYTF
v_call: TRBV7-3
d_call: TRBD1
j_call: TRBJ1-2
clone_size: few

cdr3_nt: TGTGCCAGCAGTGAATTTCGTCAGACCACAGATACGCAGTATTTT
cdr3_aa: CASSEFRQTTDTQYF
v_call: TRBV6-1
d_call: .
j_call: TRBJ2-3
clone_size: many

cdr3_nt: TGTGCCAGCAATAAAGGGGACAATGAGCAGTTCTTC
cdr3_aa: CASNKGDNEQFF
v_call: TRBV25-1
d_call: .
j_call: TRBJ2-1
clone_size: .

cdr3_nt: TGTGCCAGCAGTGATCGTATATGGGCGACAAGGAACACCGGGGAGCTGTTTTTT
cdr3_aa: CASSDRIWATRNTGELFF
v_call: TRBV6-4
d_call: .
j_call: TRBJ2-2
clone_size: once

cdr3_nt: TGTGCCAGCAGTCGGACAGGGACCGGGGAGCTGTTTTTT
cdr3_aa: CASSRTGTGELFF
v_call: TRBV12-3/TRBV12-4
d_call: TRBD1
j_call: TRBJ2-2
clone_size: few

cdr3_nt: TGCACCTCAAGCGGGGGGGCCGGGGATACGCAGTATTTT
cdr3_aa: CTSSGGAGDTQYF
v_call: TRBV10-3
d_call: TRBD2
j_call: TRBJ2-3
clone_size: .